This T cell receptor beta chain was sequenced for a study of blood T cells in healthy people across ages. The V end lost 6 bases, the J end lost 7 bases, and 15 bases lay between the germline ends. In germline, CDR1 is KGHDR, CDR2 SFDVKD. This CDR3 has 14 amino acids. Caucasian individuals from Russia who were healthy and aged about 6 to 90 acted as donors. Ten milliliters of peripheral blood were drawn from each donor. Alongside a J-beta primer mix, a sample-barcoded 5' primer served in a second PCR lasting about 6 to 12 cycles. TCRdb reanalysed the 5' RACE reads using MiXCR and keeps one entry per CDR3 protein. The table shows 650,000 to 800,000 distinct CDR3 sequences, with over 40% occurring only once. This clonotype was seen many times. Its cognate antigen is unknown. Findings of the study overall: Naive CD4+ cell counts and diversity both ran higher in long-lived than in aged donors.

The chain recombines TRBV24-1 with TRBJ2-1, with D maybe TRBD2 (6 bases). The receptor was isolated from an elderly woman in good health. Sequencing was done on a sample of blood. CDR3 DNA sequence: TGTGCCACCAGTCCTGGCGGGGTAGTGAATGAGCAGTTCTTC. Translated, it gives CATSPGGVVNEQFF.